This T cell receptor beta chain was documented in a study of T cell changes during pregnancy in multiple sclerosis. J was trimmed by 4 bases and V by 3 bases; bases with no gene match: 8. The CDR3 sequence is 15 residues long. CDR1 is SGHRS and CDR2 is YFSETQ in the germline V gene. Sequencing was performed with immunoSEQ multiplex PCR; in TCRdb, only in-frame clones are kept and a portion is missing. Among over 40,000 clones, about 91% were seen once, and the ten largest hold roughly 2.1%. Material: peripheral blood, obtained in the third trimester of pregnancy. The sequence derives from a female donor with multiple sclerosis, enrolled in a pregnancy study. The rearrangement joins TRBV5-1 to TRBJ2-7, with 9 bases that match TRBD2. The CDR3 DNA reads as TGCGCCAGCAGCTGGCTTTTTAGCGGGAGTTACGAGCAGTACTTC. Encoded protein: CASSWLFSGSYEQYF. The full variable domain, rest sourced from reference TRBV5-1 and TRBJ2-7, is KAGVTQTPRYLIKTRGQQVTLSCSPISGHRSVSWYQQTPGQGLQFLFEYFSETQRNKGNFPGRFSGRQFSNSRSEMNVSTLELGDSALYLCASSWLFSGSYEQYFGPGTRLTVT.